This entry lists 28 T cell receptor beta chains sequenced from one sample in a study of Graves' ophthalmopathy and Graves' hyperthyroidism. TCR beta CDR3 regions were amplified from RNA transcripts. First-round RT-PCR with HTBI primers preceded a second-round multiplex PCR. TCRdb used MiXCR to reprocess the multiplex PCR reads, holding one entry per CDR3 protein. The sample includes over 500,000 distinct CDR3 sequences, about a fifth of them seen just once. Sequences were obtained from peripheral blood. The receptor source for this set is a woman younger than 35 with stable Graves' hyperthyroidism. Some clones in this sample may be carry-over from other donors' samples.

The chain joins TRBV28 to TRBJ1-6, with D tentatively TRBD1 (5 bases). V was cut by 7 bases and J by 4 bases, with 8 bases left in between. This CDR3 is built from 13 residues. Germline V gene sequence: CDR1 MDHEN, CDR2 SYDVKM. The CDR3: CASNGGYNSPLHF. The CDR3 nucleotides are TGTGCCAGCAATGGGGGGTATAATTCACCCCTCCACTTT.

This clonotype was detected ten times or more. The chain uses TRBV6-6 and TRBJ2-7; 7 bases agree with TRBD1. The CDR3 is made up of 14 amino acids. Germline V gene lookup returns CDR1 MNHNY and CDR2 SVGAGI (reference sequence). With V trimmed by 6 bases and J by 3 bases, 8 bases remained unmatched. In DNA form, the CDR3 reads TGTGCCAGCAGGCTCGGGACAGCCAACTACGAGCAGTACTTC. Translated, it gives CASRLGTANYEQYF.

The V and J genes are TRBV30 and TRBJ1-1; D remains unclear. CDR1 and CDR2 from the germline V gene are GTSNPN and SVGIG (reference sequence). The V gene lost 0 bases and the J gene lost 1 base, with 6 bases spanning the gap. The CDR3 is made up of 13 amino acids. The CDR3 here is CAWSVGENTEAFF. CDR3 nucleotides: TGTGCCTGGAGTGTGGGAGAGAACACTGAAGCTTTCTTT.

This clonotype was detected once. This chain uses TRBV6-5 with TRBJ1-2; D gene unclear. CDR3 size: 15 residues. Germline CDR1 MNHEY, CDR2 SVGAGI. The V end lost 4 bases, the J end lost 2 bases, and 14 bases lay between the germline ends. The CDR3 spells CASSSRDIRNYGYTF. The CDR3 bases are TGTGCCAGCAGTTCAAGGGATATTCGGAACTATGGCTACACCTTC.

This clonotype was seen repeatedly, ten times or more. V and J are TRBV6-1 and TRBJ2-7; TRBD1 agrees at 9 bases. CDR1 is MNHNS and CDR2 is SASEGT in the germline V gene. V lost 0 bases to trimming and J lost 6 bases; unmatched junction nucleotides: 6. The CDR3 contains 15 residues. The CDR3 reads CASSEASGQGTEQYF. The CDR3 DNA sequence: TGTGCCAGCAGTGAAGCCTCGGGACAGGGAACCGAGCAGTACTTC.

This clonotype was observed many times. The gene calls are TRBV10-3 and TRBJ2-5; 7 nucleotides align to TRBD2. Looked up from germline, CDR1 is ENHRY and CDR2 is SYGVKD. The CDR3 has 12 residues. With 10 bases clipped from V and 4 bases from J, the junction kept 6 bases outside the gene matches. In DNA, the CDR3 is TGTGCCACGGGGGAGGGAAGAGAGACCCAGTACTTC. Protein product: CATGEGRETQYF.

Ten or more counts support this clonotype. CDR3 protein: CASSSTGGLNTEAFF. Here the CDR3 DNA reads TGTGCCAGCAGCTCAACAGGGGGCTTGAACACTGAAGCTTTCTTT. V gene TRBV7-2 combines with J gene TRBJ1-1; 9 nucleotides line up with TRBD1. CDR3 length: 15 residues. With V trimmed by 4 bases and J by 0 bases, 3 bases remained unmatched. In germline, CDR1 is SGHTA, CDR2 FQGNSA.

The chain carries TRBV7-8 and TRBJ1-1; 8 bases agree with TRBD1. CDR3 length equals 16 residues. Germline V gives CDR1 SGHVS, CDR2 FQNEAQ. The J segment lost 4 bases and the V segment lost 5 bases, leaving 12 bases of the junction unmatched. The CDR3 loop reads CASSHPRDRLITEAFF. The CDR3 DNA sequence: TGTGCCAGCAGCCACCCGAGGGACAGGCTTATCACTGAAGCTTTCTTT.

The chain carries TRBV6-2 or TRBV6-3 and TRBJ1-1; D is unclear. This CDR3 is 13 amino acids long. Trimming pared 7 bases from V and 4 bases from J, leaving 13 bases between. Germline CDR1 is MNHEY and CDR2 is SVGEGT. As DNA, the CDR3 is TGTGCCAGCACCTATGGCGGGAGCACTGAAGCTTTCTTT. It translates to CASTYGGSTEAFF.

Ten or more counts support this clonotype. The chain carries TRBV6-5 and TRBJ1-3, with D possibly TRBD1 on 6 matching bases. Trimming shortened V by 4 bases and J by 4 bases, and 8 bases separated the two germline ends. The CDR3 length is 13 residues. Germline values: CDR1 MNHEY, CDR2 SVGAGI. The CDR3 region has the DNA TGTGCCAGCAGTTGGGACAAAGGAAACACCATATATTTT. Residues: CASSWDKGNTIYF.

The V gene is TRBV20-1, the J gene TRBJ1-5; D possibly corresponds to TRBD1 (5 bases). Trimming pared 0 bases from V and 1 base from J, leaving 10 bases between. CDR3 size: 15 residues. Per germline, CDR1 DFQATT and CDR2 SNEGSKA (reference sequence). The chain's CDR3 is CSARDGGLSNQPQHF. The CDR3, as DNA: TGCAGTGCTAGAGATGGGGGTTTGAGCAATCAGCCCCAGCATTTT.

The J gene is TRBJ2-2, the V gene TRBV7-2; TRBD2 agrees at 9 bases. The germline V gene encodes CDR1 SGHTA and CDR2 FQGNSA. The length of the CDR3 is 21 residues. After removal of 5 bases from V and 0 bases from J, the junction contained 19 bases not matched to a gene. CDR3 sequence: CASSTTSGVSGGISNTGELFF. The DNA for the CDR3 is TGTGCCAGCAGCACCACATCGGGTGTTAGCGGGGGCATTTCGAACACCGGGGAGCTGTTTTTT.

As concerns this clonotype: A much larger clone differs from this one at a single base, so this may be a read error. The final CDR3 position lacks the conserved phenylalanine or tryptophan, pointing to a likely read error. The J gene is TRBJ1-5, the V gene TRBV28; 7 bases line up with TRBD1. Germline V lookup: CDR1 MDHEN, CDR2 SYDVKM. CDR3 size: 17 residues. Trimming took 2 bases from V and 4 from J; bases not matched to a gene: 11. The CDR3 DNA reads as TGTGCCAGCAGTTTAGACCCGACAGGGTGGGGGAATCAGCCCCAGCATGTT. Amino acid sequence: CASSLDPTGWGNQPQHV.

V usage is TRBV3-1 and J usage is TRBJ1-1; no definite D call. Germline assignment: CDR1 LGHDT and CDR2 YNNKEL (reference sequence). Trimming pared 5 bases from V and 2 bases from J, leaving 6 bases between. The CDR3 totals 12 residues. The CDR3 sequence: CASSFTNTEAFF. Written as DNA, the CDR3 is TGTGCCAGCAGCTTCACAAACACTGAAGCTTTCTTT.

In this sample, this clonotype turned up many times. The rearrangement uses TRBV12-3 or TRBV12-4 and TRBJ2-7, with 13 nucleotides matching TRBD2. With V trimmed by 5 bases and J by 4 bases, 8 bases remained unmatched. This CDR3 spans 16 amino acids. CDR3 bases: TGTGCCAGCAGTGGGACTAGCGGGGTGAGCCCTTACGAGCAGTACTTC. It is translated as CASSGTSGVSPYEQYF.

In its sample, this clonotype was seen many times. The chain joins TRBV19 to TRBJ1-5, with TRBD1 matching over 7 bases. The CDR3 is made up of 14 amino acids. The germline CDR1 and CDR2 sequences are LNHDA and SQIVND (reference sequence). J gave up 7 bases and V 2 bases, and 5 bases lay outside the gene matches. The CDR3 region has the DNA TGTGCCAGTAGTATACAGGGGGAAGGACAGCCCCAGCATTTT. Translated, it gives CASSIQGEGQPQHF.

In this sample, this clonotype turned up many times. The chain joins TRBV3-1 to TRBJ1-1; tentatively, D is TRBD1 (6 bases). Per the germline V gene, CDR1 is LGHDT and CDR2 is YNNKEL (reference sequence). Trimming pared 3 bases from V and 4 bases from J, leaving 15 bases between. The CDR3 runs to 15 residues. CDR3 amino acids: CASSQKGGRVTEAFF. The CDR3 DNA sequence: TGTGCCAGCAGCCAGAAGGGGGGGCGGGTCACTGAAGCTTTCTTT. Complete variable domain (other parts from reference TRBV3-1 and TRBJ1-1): DTAVSQTPKYLVTQMGNDKSIKCEQNLGHDTMYWYKQDSKKFLKIMFSYNNKELIINETVPNRFSPKSPDKAHLNLHINSLELGDSAVYFCASSQKGGRVTEAFFGQGTRLTVV.

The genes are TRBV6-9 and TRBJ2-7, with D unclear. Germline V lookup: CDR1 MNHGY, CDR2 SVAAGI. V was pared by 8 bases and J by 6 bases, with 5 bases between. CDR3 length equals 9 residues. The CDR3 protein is CASSFEQYF. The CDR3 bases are TGTGCCAGCTCATTCGAGCAGTACTTC.

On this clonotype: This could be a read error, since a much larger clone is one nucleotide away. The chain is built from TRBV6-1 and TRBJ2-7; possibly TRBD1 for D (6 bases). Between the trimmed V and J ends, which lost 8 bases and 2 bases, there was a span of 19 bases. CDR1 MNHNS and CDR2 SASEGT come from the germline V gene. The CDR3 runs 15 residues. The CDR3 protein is CASHGPGHGPYEQYF. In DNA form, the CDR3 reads TGTGCCAGCCACGGTCCGGGACACGGTCCCTACGAGCAGTACTTC.

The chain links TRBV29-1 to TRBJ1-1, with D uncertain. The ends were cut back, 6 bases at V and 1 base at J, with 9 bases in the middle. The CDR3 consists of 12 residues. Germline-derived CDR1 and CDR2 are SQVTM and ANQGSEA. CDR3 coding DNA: TGCAGCGTCCATTGGGGGAACACTGAAGCTTTCTTT. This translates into CSVHWGNTEAFF.

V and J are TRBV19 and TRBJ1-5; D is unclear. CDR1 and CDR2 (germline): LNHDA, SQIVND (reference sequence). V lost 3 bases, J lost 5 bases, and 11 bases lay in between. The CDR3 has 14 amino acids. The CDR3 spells CASSIGGGDQPQHF. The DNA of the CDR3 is TGTGCCAGTAGTATTGGAGGTGGCGATCAGCCCCAGCATTTT.

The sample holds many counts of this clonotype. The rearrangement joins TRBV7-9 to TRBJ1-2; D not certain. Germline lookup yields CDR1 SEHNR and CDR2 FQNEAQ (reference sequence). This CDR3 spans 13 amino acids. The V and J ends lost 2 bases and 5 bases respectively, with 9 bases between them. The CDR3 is CASSLTNRYGYTF. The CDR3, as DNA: TGTGCCAGCAGCTTAACGAATCGATATGGCTACACCTTC. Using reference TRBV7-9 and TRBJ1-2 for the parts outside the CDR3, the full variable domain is DTGVSQNPRHKITKRGQNVTFRCDPISEHNRLYWYRQTLGQGPEFLTYFQNEAQLEKSRLLSDRFSAERPKGSFSTLEIQRTEQGDSAMYLCASSLTNRYGYTFGSGTRLTVV.

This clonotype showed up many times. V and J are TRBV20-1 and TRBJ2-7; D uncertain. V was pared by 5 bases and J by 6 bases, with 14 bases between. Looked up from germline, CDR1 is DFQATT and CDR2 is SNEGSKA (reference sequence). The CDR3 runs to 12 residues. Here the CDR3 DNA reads TGCAGTGCTCCCCCGCTCCGTGCCGAGCAGTACTTC. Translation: CSAPPLRAEQYF.

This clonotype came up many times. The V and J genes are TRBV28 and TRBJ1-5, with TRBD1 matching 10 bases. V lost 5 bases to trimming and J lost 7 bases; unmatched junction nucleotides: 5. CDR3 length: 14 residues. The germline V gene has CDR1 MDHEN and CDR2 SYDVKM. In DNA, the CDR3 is TGTGCCAGCAGTCCTGGGGACAGGGGCCAGCCCCAGCATTTT. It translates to CASSPGDRGQPQHF.

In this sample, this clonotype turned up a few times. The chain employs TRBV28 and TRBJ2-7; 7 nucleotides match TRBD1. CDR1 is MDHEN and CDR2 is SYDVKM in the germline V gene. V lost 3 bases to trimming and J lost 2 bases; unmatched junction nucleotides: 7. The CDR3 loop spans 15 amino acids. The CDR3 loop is CASSFGDSITYEQYF. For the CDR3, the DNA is TGTGCCAGCAGTTTTGGGGACAGCATCACCTACGAGCAGTACTTC.

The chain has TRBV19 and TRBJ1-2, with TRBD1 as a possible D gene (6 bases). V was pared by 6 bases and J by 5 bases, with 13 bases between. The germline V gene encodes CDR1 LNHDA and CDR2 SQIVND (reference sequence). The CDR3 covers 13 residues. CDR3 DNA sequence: TGTGCCAGTAGATATGAGACAGGTTATGGCTACACCTTC. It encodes CASRYETGYGYTF.

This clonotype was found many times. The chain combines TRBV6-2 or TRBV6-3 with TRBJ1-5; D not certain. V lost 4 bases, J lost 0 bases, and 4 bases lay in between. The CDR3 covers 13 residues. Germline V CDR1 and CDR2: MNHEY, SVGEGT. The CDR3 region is CASSFLSNQPQHF. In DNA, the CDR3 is TGTGCCAGCAGTTTTCTTAGCAATCAGCCCCAGCATTTT.

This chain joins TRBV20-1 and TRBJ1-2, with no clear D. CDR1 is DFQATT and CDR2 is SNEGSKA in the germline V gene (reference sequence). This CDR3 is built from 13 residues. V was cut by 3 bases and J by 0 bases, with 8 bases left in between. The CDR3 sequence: CSASFTANYGYTF. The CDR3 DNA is TGCAGTGCTAGCTTCACAGCTAACTATGGCTACACCTTC.